This TCR beta chain emerged from a study of memory CD4+ T cells and cytomegalovirus serostatus. Whole-study findings and limits: A US-trained random forest predicted CMV serostatus with median AUC around 0.92.

About this clone itself: Its antigen remains unidentified.

The ends were cut back, 3 bases at V and 2 bases at J, with 4 bases in the middle. Germline lookup yields CDR1 SGHDT and CDR2 YYEEEE. The CDR3 runs 12 residues. Single viable CD3+CD4+CD8-CD45RO+ cells were sorted as the memory CD4+ T cells. Serostatus was set by detecting CMV pp150, pp28, p38, p52 IgG. Measured with immunoSEQ multiplex PCR; TCRdb has only the in-frame clones, and not every one. The data hold about 57,000 clones, with less than 85% observed a single time. Material: memory CD4+ T cells from blood. This TCR was recovered from an adult in good health and CMV-seronegative. The chain has TRBV5-6 and TRBJ2-3; unclear D gene. As DNA, the CDR3 is TGTGCCAGCAGCTCGTCCACAGATACGCAGTATTTT. This sequence encodes CASSSSTDTQYF.